This T cell receptor beta chain was profiled in a study of Ad26.COV2.S vaccination and SARS-CoV-2 variants. The CDR3 loop spans 15 amino acids. The V gene end was trimmed by 3 bases and the J gene end by 1 base; junction bases not matched to a gene: 6. Germline V CDR1 and CDR2: SEHNR, FQNEAQ (reference sequence). Treatment in this sample: about 20 received Ad26.COV2.S at low or high dose, single or two shots; roughly 5 received placebo; per-sample allocation not given. Samples came from day 63 after the first vaccine or placebo injection. Using immunoSEQ multiplex PCR, the repertoire was profiled, and TCRdb retains in-frame clones only, with some absent. The profile shows about 680,000 clones, approximately 88% of them singletons.

This specimen was peripheral blood, taken in a trial of Ad26.COV2.S vaccine versus placebo. This clonotype was sampled from a person between 18 and 59 years old who received the Ad26.COV2.S COVID-19 vaccine or a placebo. The J gene is TRBJ2-7, the V gene TRBV7-9; TRBD2 matches 7 bases. CDR3 nucleotide sequence: TGTGCCAGCAGCTTTTCTAGCGGTTTATCCTACGAGCAGTACTTC. Amino acid sequence: CASSFSSGLSYEQYF.